Following are 25 T cell receptor beta chains from one sample sequenced in a study of memory CD4+ T cells and cytomegalovirus serostatus. Single viable CD3+CD4+CD8-CD45RO+ cells were sorted as the memory CD4+ T cells. Profiling relied on immunoSEQ multiplex PCR, and the TCRdb table lists in-frame clones only, not all of them. The sample lists some 48,000 clones; 78% were seen once. The sample taken for sequencing was memory CD4+ T cells from blood. The origin of the receptors is an adult in good health and CMV-seronegative.

This clone was observed a single time. V and J are TRBV28 and TRBJ2-7; TRBD1 might be the D (5 bases). Per the germline V gene, CDR1 is MDHEN and CDR2 is SYDVKM. The CDR3 runs 14 residues. Trimming took off 5 bases at V and 7 bases at J, with 18 bases between the two ends. Here the CDR3 reads CASSQSARVREQYF. The CDR3 nucleotides are TGTGCCAGCAGTCAATCGGCCAGGGTGAGGGAGCAGTACTTC.

This chain uses TRBV11-2 with TRBJ2-7, with 8 bases identical to TRBD1. The CDR3 has 14 residues. Germline values: CDR1 SGHAT, CDR2 FQNNGV. With 6 bases clipped from V and 2 bases from J, the junction kept 6 bases outside the gene matches. CDR3 loop: CASRVPGQAYEQYF. For the CDR3, the DNA is TGTGCCAGCAGAGTACCGGGACAGGCCTACGAGCAGTACTTC.

This chain joins TRBV5-5 and TRBJ2-7, with D perhaps TRBD1 (6 bases). The germline gives CDR1 SGHKS, CDR2 YYEKEE (reference sequence). The V and J ends lost 2 bases and 3 bases respectively, with 9 bases between them. The CDR3 sequence is 13 residues long. The CDR3 loop is CASSFNRDYEQYF. The CDR3 nucleotides read TGTGCCAGCAGCTTTAACAGGGACTACGAGCAGTACTTC.

The V gene is TRBV30, the J gene TRBJ1-2; 10 bases fit TRBD1. Germline CDR1 reads GTSNPN; CDR2 reads SVGIG (reference sequence). The CDR3 is 15 residues long. Losses at the gene ends were 3 bases for V and 3 bases for J; bases not matched to a gene: 7. The CDR3 sequence: CAWSYRDRGYYGYTF. The CDR3 DNA reads TGTGCCTGGAGCTACCGGGACAGGGGATACTATGGCTACACCTTC.

The V gene is TRBV5-1, the J gene TRBJ2-3; 7 bases map to TRBD1. This CDR3 region has 14 residues. Per the germline V gene, CDR1 is SGHRS and CDR2 is YFSETQ. The trim removed 0 bases at V and 4 bases at J, leaving 2 bases unmatched. The CDR3 loop is CASSLGQGADTQYF. The CDR3 DNA follows: TGCGCCAGCAGCTTGGGGCAGGGGGCAGATACGCAGTATTTT.

This rearrangement joins TRBV2 to TRBJ1-5; no clear D. The CDR3 totals 15 residues. CDR1 SNHLY and CDR2 FYNNEI come from the germline V gene. V gave up 4 bases and J gave up 6 bases, with 16 bases separating them. The CDR3 coding sequence is TGTGCCAGCAGTGGAGAGGGCCGAATGGGTCAGCCCCAGCATTTT. It codes for CASSGEGRMGQPQHF.

The chain is built from TRBV9 and TRBJ2-3; 11 bases are shared with TRBD2. V lost 0 bases and J lost 7; bases outside the gene matches: 7. Germline assignment: CDR1 SGDLS and CDR2 YYNGEE. This CDR3 is 16 amino acids long. In DNA form, the CDR3 reads TGTGCCAGCAGCGTAGCAAATAGCGGGGGGGAGAATACGCAGTATTTT. This translates into CASSVANSGGENTQYF.

This clone was counted a few times. The CDR3 sequence is CASSVRQGHSPLHF. CDR3 bases: TGTGCCAGCAGCGTAAGACAGGGTCATTCACCCCTCCACTTT. V is TRBV9 and J is TRBJ1-6; 7 bases match TRBD1. This CDR3 is 14 amino acids long. From germline, CDR1 is SGDLS and CDR2 YYNGEE. The V and J ends lost 1 base and 8 bases, in that order; junction bases with no gene match: 3. Full variable domain (outside the CDR3, taken from reference TRBV9 and TRBJ1-6): DSGVTQTPKHLITATGQRVTLRCSPRSGDLSVYWYQQSLDQGLQFLIQYYNGEERAKGNILERFSAQQFPDLHSELNLSSLELGDSALYFCASSVRQGHSPLHFGNGTRLTVT.

The chain employs TRBV19 and TRBJ2-5, with 11 bases that match TRBD1. V lost 1 base, J lost 1 base, and 8 bases stayed unmatched. In germline, CDR1 is LNHDA, CDR2 SQIVND (reference sequence). This CDR3 spans 18 amino acids. CDR3 sequence: CASSIARTGGLSQETQYF. Here the CDR3 DNA reads TGTGCCAGTAGTATAGCCCGGACAGGGGGCCTCTCCCAAGAGACCCAGTACTTC.

V usage is TRBV7-8 and J usage is TRBJ2-3, with D possibly being TRBD2 (6 bases). Germline CDR1 SGHVS, CDR2 FQNEAQ. V lost 5 bases to trimming and J lost 2 bases, with 23 bases between them. This CDR3 contains 18 residues. The CDR3 nucleotides read TGTGCCAGCAGCCCTCGGTTGGGGCAGCGGGCTTCCACAGATACGCAGTATTTT. Its protein is CASSPRLGQRASTDTQYF.

V is TRBV6-1 and J is TRBJ2-7; 8 nucleotides match TRBD2. J lost 0 bases, V lost 4 bases, and 5 bases had no gene match. Germline assignment: CDR1 MNHNS and CDR2 SASEGT. This CDR3 spans 15 amino acids. In DNA form, the CDR3 reads TGTGCCAGCAGTGGTCCGGGGGGGCCCTCCTACGAGCAGTACTTC. This translates into CASSGPGGPSYEQYF.

This clone has only a few counts. The chain employs TRBV7-9 and TRBJ1-1; tentatively, D is TRBD1 (5 bases). Germline V gene data show CDR1 as SEHNR and CDR2 as FQNEAQ (reference sequence). The CDR3 totals 14 residues. Between the trimmed V and J ends, which lost 0 bases and 8 bases, there was a span of 13 bases. CDR3: CASSLAPAGREAFF. In nucleotides, the CDR3 is TGTGCCAGCAGCTTAGCGCCGGCAGGGCGGGAAGCTTTCTTT.

V and J are TRBV6-5 and TRBJ2-7; D gene ambiguous. Trimming left V 6 bases short and J 0 bases short, with 6 bases between. The CDR3 consists of 12 residues. Germline loops: CDR1 MNHEY, CDR2 SVGAGI. CDR3 nucleotides: TGTGCCAGCAGGTCGACCTCCTACGAGCAGTACTTC. This encodes CASRSTSYEQYF.

The rearrangement links TRBV2 to TRBJ2-7, with D unclear. V was shortened by 6 bases and J by 5 bases, with 26 bases between the two germline ends. The V gene's germline CDR1 is SNHLY and CDR2 FYNNEI. This CDR3 is 17 amino acids long. In DNA, the CDR3 is TGTGCCAGCAGCAGGATGGGATTGAGATCCCTAGGGAACGAGCAGTACTTC. Amino acids: CASSRMGLRSLGNEQYF.

The gene calls are TRBV5-1 and TRBJ2-3; TRBD1 might be the D (5 bases). Germline loops: CDR1 SGHRS, CDR2 YFSETQ. There are 15 residues in the CDR3. Trimming removed 0 bases at V and 1 base at J, with 9 bases between. CDR3 amino acids: CASSLGQTRTDTQYF. The DNA for the CDR3 is TGCGCCAGCAGCTTGGGACAGACCCGCACAGATACGCAGTATTTT.

V and J are TRBV19 and TRBJ2-4; D unresolved. Per the germline V gene, CDR1 is LNHDA and CDR2 is SQIVND (reference sequence). With 6 bases removed from V and 6 bases from J, the gap between germline ends came to 21 bases. The length of the CDR3 is 16 residues. The CDR3 reads CASSASTLPVRNIQYF. The CDR3 nucleotides read TGTGCCAGTAGCGCCTCGACTCTCCCAGTCAGAAACATTCAGTACTTC.

The genes are TRBV6-5 and TRBJ1-5; D remains unclear. V was trimmed by 5 bases and J by 6 bases, leaving 5 bases between them. The CDR3 contains 11 residues. Germline lookup yields CDR1 MNHEY and CDR2 SVGAGI. The CDR3 nucleotides read TGTGCCAGCAGTGATTTTCAGCCCCAGCATTTT. Protein: CASSDFQPQHF.

V gene TRBV18 combines with J gene TRBJ2-7; 7 nucleotides match TRBD2. The V and J ends lost 3 bases and 6 bases, in that order; junction bases with no gene match: 14. The CDR3 is made up of 16 amino acids. Looked up from germline, CDR1 is KGHSH and CDR2 is LQKENI. CDR3 nucleotide sequence: TGTGCCAGCTCACCCCGTTCTCCTAGCGGAGGTGGCGAGCAGTACTTC. Encoded protein: CASSPRSPSGGGEQYF.

This clone has just a few counts. The chain joins TRBV2 to TRBJ2-3, with D perhaps TRBD1 or TRBD2 (7 bases each). CDR1 is SNHLY, CDR2 FYNNEI, per germline. Trimming took 8 bases from V and 3 from J, leaving 18 bases between them. The CDR3 length is 15 residues. DNA of the CDR3: TGTGCCAGCTCCCAGGGGGGGGCGGGGACAGATACGCAGTATTTT. It translates to CASSQGGAGTDTQYF.

V is TRBV4-1 and J is TRBJ2-7; weak D call: TRBD2 (7 bases). The CDR3 covers 15 residues. With 0 bases removed from V and 6 bases from J, the gap between germline ends came to 15 bases. Germline V gene data show CDR1 as MGHRA and CDR2 as YSYEKL. The DNA of the CDR3 is TGCGCCAGCAGCCAAGATAGGGGGGGGGCCGGCGAGCAGTACTTC. Translated: CASSQDRGGAGEQYF.

The chain combines TRBV29-1 with TRBJ1-5; D is unclear. Germline V CDR1 and CDR2: SQVTM, ANQGSEA. Trimming pared 6 bases from V and 7 bases from J, leaving 13 bases between. The CDR3 has 12 amino acids. The CDR3 coding sequence is TGCAGCGTGAGGACGGGGTCCCAGCCCCAGCATTTT. Protein product: CSVRTGSQPQHF. Supplemented by reference TRBV29-1 and TRBJ1-5, the full variable domain reads SAVISQKPSRDICQRGTSLTIQCQVDSQVTMMFWYRQQPGQSLTLIATANQGSEATYESGFVIDKFPISRPNLTFSTLTVSNMSPEDSSIYLCSVRTGSQPQHFGDGTRLSIL.

The chain recombines TRBV15 with TRBJ2-6; no clear D. Trimming cost V 1 base and J 2 bases, with 6 bases left between them. This CDR3 region has 15 residues. CDR1 and CDR2 (germline): LNHNV, YYDKDF (reference sequence). CDR3 nucleotide sequence: TGTGCCACCAGCAGAGTGAGGCCTGGGGCCAACGTCCTGACTTTC. It is translated as CATSRVRPGANVLTF.

This rearrangement joins TRBV4-3 to TRBJ2-1; 10 nucleotides line up with TRBD2. J lost 9 bases, V lost 4 bases, and 15 bases had no gene match. This CDR3 is built from 17 residues. CDR1 and CDR2 (germline): LGHNA, YSLEER. CDR3 nucleotide sequence: TGCGCCAGCAGCCCGCGCCTACTAGCGGGGATGTCCGGTGAGCAGTTCTTC. Its protein product is CASSPRLLAGMSGEQFF.

To note about this clone: The junction shows a germline mismatch at one end, possibly a read error. The V and J genes are TRBV7-9 and TRBJ1-2; D remains unclear. There are 10 residues in the CDR3. Per the germline V gene, CDR1 is SEHNR and CDR2 is FQNEAQ (reference sequence). The CDR3 DNA reads as TGTGCCACCCAGACGGATGGCTACGCCTTC. It specifies CATQTDGYAF.

The V call is TRBV5-6, the J call TRBJ2-2; D might be TRBD1 (5 bases). CDR3 length: 13 amino acids. The V end lost 4 bases, the J end lost 8 bases, and 12 bases lay between the germline ends. Germline CDR1 reads SGHDT; CDR2 reads YYEEEE. CDR3 DNA sequence: TGTGCCAGCAGCAGACAGCCCGGAGGGGAGCTGTTTTTT. Its translation: CASSRQPGGELFF. The complete variable domain, with remaining parts taken from reference TRBV5-6 and TRBJ2-2, reads DAGVTQSPTHLIKTRGQQVTLRCSPKSGHDTVSWYQQALGQGPQFIFQYYEEEERQRGNFPDRFSGHQFPNYSSELNVNALLLGDSALYLCASSRQPGGELFFGEGSRLTVL.